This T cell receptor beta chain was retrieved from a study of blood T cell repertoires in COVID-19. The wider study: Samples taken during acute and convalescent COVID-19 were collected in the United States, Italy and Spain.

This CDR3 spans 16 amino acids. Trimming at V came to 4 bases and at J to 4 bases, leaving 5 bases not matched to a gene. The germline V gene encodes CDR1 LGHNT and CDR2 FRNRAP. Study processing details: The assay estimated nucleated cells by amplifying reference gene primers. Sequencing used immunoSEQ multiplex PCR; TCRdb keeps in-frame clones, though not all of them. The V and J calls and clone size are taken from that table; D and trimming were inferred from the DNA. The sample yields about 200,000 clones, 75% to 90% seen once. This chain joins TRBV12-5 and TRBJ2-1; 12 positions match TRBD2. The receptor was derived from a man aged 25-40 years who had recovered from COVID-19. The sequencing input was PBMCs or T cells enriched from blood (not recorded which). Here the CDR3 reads CASGSTGTSGYNEQFF. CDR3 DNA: TGTGCTAGTGGTTCAACCGGGACTAGCGGGTACAATGAGCAGTTCTTC.